This TCR beta chain was retrieved from a study of blood T cell repertoires in COVID-19. Authors' methods: Reference gene primer amplification in the assay estimated nucleated cell counts. The method was immunoSEQ multiplex PCR; TCRdb's version includes in-frame clones alone and lacks a portion of them. The V and J calls and clone size come from that table; D and trimming were worked out from the DNA. This sample has 200,000 to 250,000 clones, with roughly 85% found just once. Living in 24 US areas, the participants were between about 18 and 95 years of age. Participants had their cohort set by participant-reported clinical history. V lost 0 bases and J 7 bases, leaving 13 bases between the germline ends. The CDR3 loop spans 15 amino acids. The germline CDR1 and CDR2 sequences are LGHNA and YSLEER.

The TCR comes from a woman in her forties or fifties who had been exposed to COVID-19. Source material: PBMCs or T cells enriched from blood (not recorded which). V and J are TRBV4-3 and TRBJ2-1, with a tentative D call TRBD1 (5 bases). The CDR3 loop reads CASSQESAGSNEQFF. CDR3 in DNA: TGCGCCAGCAGCCAAGAATCCGCAGGGTCAAATGAGCAGTTCTTC.